A single sample gave rise to the 3 T cell receptor beta chains below, sequenced in a study of Ad26.COV2.S vaccination and SARS-CoV-2 variants (dated by TCRdb to the early 2020s). The sample's treatment or condition label, decoded: about 20 received Ad26.COV2.S at low or high dose, single or two shots; several received placebo; per-sample allocation not given. For vaccine and placebo recipients, repertoires were sequenced using samples collected on day 63 after the first injection. The library relied on the immunoSEQ multiplex PCR assay. TCRdb took this table from immuneACCESS and kept in-frame rearrangements with V and J called. Such tables lack part of the clones; where checked against another copy, unresolved V genes explain under half of the gap, and the rest is unexplained. The sample table records hundreds of thousands of clones; 75% to 90% of these occur just once. The ten biggest clones cover 2.5% to 3% of the sample.

The sequences come from peripheral blood, collected in a trial of Ad26.COV2.S vaccine versus placebo. Receptors originate from a person aged 18 to 65 who received the Ad26.COV2.S COVID-19 vaccine or a placebo.

With regard to this clone: In the same sample, other DNA sequences code for this CDR3. The chain recombines TRBV6-5 with TRBJ1-5, with a possible D match to TRBD1 (5 bases). V was cut by 5 bases and J by 3 bases, with 8 bases left in between. CDR1 is MNHEY, CDR2 SVGAGI, per germline. The CDR3 runs 13 residues. DNA of the CDR3: TGTGCCAGCAGTAGGGACCTCAATCAGCCCCAGCATTTT. This sequence encodes CASSRDLNQPQHF.

The gene calls are TRBV5-1 and TRBJ2-4; TRBD2 agrees at 10 bases. The germline V gene has CDR1 SGHRS and CDR2 YFSETQ. The CDR3 sequence is 20 residues long. V was clipped by 3 bases and J by 0 bases; unmatched bases: 15. The CDR3: CASSYDITSGALLAKNIQYF. The DNA for the CDR3 is TGCGCCAGCAGCTACGATATCACTAGCGGGGCCCTCCTAGCCAAAAACATTCAGTACTTC.

The rearrangement links TRBV18 to TRBJ1-2, with D possibly matching TRBD1 (5 bases). Trimming removed 6 bases from V and 6 bases from J, with 14 bases in between. Germline lookup yields CDR1 KGHSH and CDR2 LQKENI. The CDR3 totals 13 residues. The CDR3 DNA follows: TGTGCCAGCTCCCTAGGACAAGTAGATGGCTACACCTTC. Amino acid sequence: CASSLGQVDGYTF.